The 15 T cell receptor beta chains given below trace back to one sample, sequenced in a study of Graves' ophthalmopathy and Graves' hyperthyroidism. Using RNA transcripts, the TCR beta CDR3 regions were amplified. RT-PCR in the first round used HTBI primers; a second-round multiplex PCR followed. TCRdb re-derived calls from the multiplex PCR reads in MiXCR, one entry per CDR3 protein. The sample shows roughly 300,000 distinct CDR3 sequences, roughly 17% of them seen only once. The sample consisted of peripheral blood. The receptors originated from an adult man with Graves' ophthalmopathy.

This clonotype was seen ten or more times. The rearrangement links TRBV20-1 to TRBJ2-2, with 9 bases identical to TRBD2. The CDR3 runs 14 residues. The trim removed 4 bases at V and 3 bases at J, leaving 3 bases unmatched. The germline V gene has CDR1 DFQATT and CDR2 SNEGSKA (reference sequence). The CDR3, as DNA: TGCAGTGCTACTGCGGGGGGGTACACCGGGGAGCTGTTTTTT. Protein: CSATAGGYTGELFF.

Of note for this clonotype: A much larger clone is a single base away; this may be a read error. The rearrangement joins TRBV29-1 to TRBJ1-3; D is possibly TRBD1 (5 bases). V gave up 6 bases and J gave up 3 bases, with 12 bases separating them. Germline CDR1 reads SQVTM; CDR2 reads ANQGSEA. The CDR3 loop spans 13 amino acids. CDR3 amino acids: CSVVGDIGNTIYF. The CDR3 DNA reads TGCAGCGTCGTGGGGGATATTGGAAACACCATATATTTT.

There are many counts of this clonotype. J is TRBJ2-7 and V is TRBV25-1; TRBD1 is a possible D gene (5 bases). Trimming stripped 8 bases from V and 3 bases from J, with 11 bases between. Germline assignment: CDR1 MGHDK and CDR2 SYGVNS. The CDR3 runs to 12 residues. The CDR3 DNA reads as TGTGCCAGCCTATCAAGGGGCTACGAGCAGTACTTC. This codes for CASLSRGYEQYF.

This clonotype has at least ten counts. The J gene is TRBJ2-2, the V gene TRBV6-2 or TRBV6-3; possibly TRBD1 for D (5 bases). V was pared by 6 bases and J by 3 bases, with 11 bases between. Germline V gene lookup returns CDR1 MNHEY and CDR2 SVGEGT. The CDR3 contains 14 residues. CDR3 nucleotides: TGTGCCAGCAGACCAGGGCCTCACACCGGGGAGCTGTTTTTT. Protein product: CASRPGPHTGELFF.

This clonotype appeared many times. The CDR3 DNA reads as TGCAGTGCTAGAGGGGGGGGGAGGACTGAGCAGTACTTC. Amino acid sequence: CSARGGGRTEQYF. The V gene is TRBV20-1, the J gene TRBJ2-7, with TRBD2 matching 7 bases. The V and J ends lost 1 base and 7 bases, in that order; junction bases with no gene match: 7. Per the germline V gene, CDR1 is DFQATT and CDR2 is SNEGSKA (reference sequence). The CDR3 sequence is 13 residues long.

The chain has TRBV12-5 and TRBJ1-1; D unresolved. CDR1 and CDR2 (germline): LGHNT, FRNRAP. The CDR3 totals 12 residues. Trimming stripped 6 bases from V and 1 base from J, with 6 bases between. In DNA, the CDR3 is TGTGCTAGTGGATACAGGAACACTGAAGCTTTCTTT. Its translation is CASGYRNTEAFF. Variable domain in full (rest from reference TRBV12-5 and TRBJ1-1): DARVTQTPRHKVTEMGQEVTMRCQPILGHNTVFWYRQTMMQGLELLAYFRNRAPLDDSGMPKDRFSAEMPDATLATLKIQPSEPRDSAVYFCASGYRNTEAFFGQGTRLTVV.

This clonotype was counted at least ten times. The chain has TRBV7-6 and TRBJ1-1, with no clear D. Germline values: CDR1 SGHVS, CDR2 FNYEAQ. Trimming cost V 5 bases and J 1 base, with 14 bases left between them. This CDR3 has 15 amino acids. The CDR3 DNA follows: TGTGCCAGCAGCCGTCATTCCGTCGCGAACACTGAAGCTTTCTTT. Residues: CASSRHSVANTEAFF.

This clonotype was seen ten or more times. The CDR3 coding sequence is TGTGCCTGGAGGGCTGGACACTGGAACACTGAAGCTTTCTTT. As protein: CAWRAGHWNTEAFF. This rearrangement joins TRBV30 to TRBJ1-1, with a weak D call TRBD1 (5 bases). CDR3 length: 14 amino acids. Germline CDR1 reads GTSNPN; CDR2 reads SVGIG (reference sequence). Trimming shortened V by 3 bases and J by 1 base, and 12 bases separated the two germline ends.

This clonotype was counted many times. This chain connects TRBV30 to TRBJ2-7; 10 bases agree with TRBD2. The V and J ends lost 1 base and 6 bases, in that order; junction bases with no gene match: 6. The CDR3 sequence is 14 residues long. Germline V CDR1 and CDR2: GTSNPN, SVGIG (reference sequence). The CDR3 is CAWSEIAGGIEQYF. Here the CDR3 DNA reads TGTGCCTGGAGTGAGATAGCGGGAGGTATCGAGCAGTACTTC.

In its sample, this clonotype was seen many times. The gene calls are TRBV2 and TRBJ1-1; possible D gene TRBD1, 6 bases. V lost 3 bases, J lost 10 bases, and 18 bases lay in between. The CDR3 contains 14 residues. CDR1 is SNHLY, CDR2 FYNNEI, per germline. CDR3 coding DNA: TGTGCCAGCAGTGATGCCAGGGGCAACGTCCGAGCTTTCTTT. Translated, it gives CASSDARGNVRAFF.

Only a few counts were recorded for this clonotype. This sequence joins TRBV6-5 and TRBJ1-6; TRBD1 aligns across 9 bases. J was trimmed by 2 bases and V by 8 bases; bases with no gene match: 13. The germline V gene has CDR1 MNHEY and CDR2 SVGAGI. This CDR3 comprises 18 residues. In DNA form, the CDR3 reads TGTGCCAGCGGAAAGACGCGACAGGGGGGTCCCTATAATTCACCCCTCCACTTT. Amino acids: CASGKTRQGGPYNSPLHF.

This clonotype was found many times. The chain joins TRBV28 to TRBJ1-2, with 9 nucleotides matching TRBD1. This CDR3 has 14 amino acids. V trimming: 6 bases; J trimming: 8 bases; junction bases outside the gene matches: 10. Germline CDR1 is MDHEN and CDR2 is SYDVKM. As DNA, the CDR3 is TGTGCCAGCAGCCCCTACAGGGGGCAACAAGGCTACACCTTC. This codes for CASSPYRGQQGYTF.

This clonotype was picked up a small number of times. This chain uses TRBV11-1 with TRBJ2-5, with 7 bases aligning to TRBD1. The germline gives CDR1 SGHAT, CDR2 FQDESV (reference sequence). CDR3 length: 17 residues. J gave up 3 bases and V 0 bases, and 10 bases lay outside the gene matches. The CDR3, as DNA: TGTGCCAGCAGCTTAGCGGGGCAGGGGGTTGAGAAAGAGACCCAGTACTTC. This sequence encodes CASSLAGQGVEKETQYF. The complete variable domain, with remaining parts taken from reference TRBV11-1 and TRBJ2-5, reads EAEVAQSPRYKITEKSQAVAFWCDPISGHATLYWYRQILGQGPELLVQFQDESVVDDSQLPKDRFSAERLKGVDSTLKIQPAELGDSAMYLCASSLAGQGVEKETQYFGPGTRLLVL.

This clonotype was seen repeatedly, ten times or more. The chain has TRBV29-1 and TRBJ2-2, with no clear D. Trimming stripped 4 bases from V and 5 bases from J, with 8 bases between. From germline, CDR1 is SQVTM and CDR2 ANQGSEA. The CDR3 length is 12 residues. The CDR3 reads CSVGENTGELFF. The DNA of the CDR3 is TGCAGCGTTGGAGAGAATACCGGGGAGCTGTTTTTT.

This clonotype was counted many times. This rearrangement joins TRBV12-3 or TRBV12-4 to TRBJ2-7; D is undetermined. The CDR3 sequence is 15 residues long. Trimming left V 0 bases short and J 0 bases short, with 9 bases between. CDR3: CASSLAPTTSYEQYF. The CDR3, as DNA: TGTGCCAGCAGTTTAGCTCCTACTACCTCCTACGAGCAGTACTTC.